The 20 T cell receptor beta chains below were found in one sample sequenced in a study of cytotoxic CD8 clonotypes in ibrutinib-treated CLL (dated by TCRdb to the early 2020s). The time point label, as the study defines it: approximately 25 months on ibrutinib. Receptor libraries were prepared by the immunoSEQ multiplex PCR assay. In its TCRdb copy, this immuneACCESS table keeps in-frame sequences only and misses some clones. Where compared with another copy, unresolved V genes explain less than half of these, and the others have no known cause. Present in this sample are about 150,000 clones, roughly 76% of which were seen just once. Of the sample, around 4.9% falls within the top ten clones. The sequences come from PBMCs, collected after 24 months of ibrutinib treatment. The receptors were gathered from a human donor with chronic lymphocytic leukemia.

CDR3 amino acids: CASSIPPGGTEAFF. CDR3 coding DNA: TGTGCCAGTAGTATCCCCCCGGGTGGTACTGAAGCTTTCTTT. V usage is TRBV19 and J usage is TRBJ1-1, with D unresolved. V lost 3 bases and J 5 bases, leaving 13 bases between the germline ends. CDR3 length: 14 residues. Per germline, CDR1 LNHDA and CDR2 SQIVND (reference sequence). Based on the CDR3 plus reference TRBV19 and TRBJ1-1, the full variable domain is DGGITQSPKYLFRKEGQNVTLSCEQNLNHDAMYWYRQDPGQGLRLIYYSQIVNDFQKGDIAEGYSVSREKKESFPLTVTSAQKNPTAFYLCASSIPPGGTEAFFGQGTRLTVV.

J is TRBJ2-1 and V is TRBV6-5; the D gene is possibly TRBD2 (5 bases). The germline V gene encodes CDR1 MNHEY and CDR2 SVGAGI. The V end lost 6 bases, the J end lost 7 bases, and 19 bases lay between the germline ends. This CDR3 region has 15 residues. The CDR3 DNA sequence: TGTGCCAGCAGCCGTGACCCGAGGGAAGGAAATGAGCAGTTCTTC. Translated: CASSRDPREGNEQFF.

CDR3 DNA: TGTGCCAGCAGTGGTGGGGGCCTCTCCTACAATGAGCAGTTCTTC. This sequence encodes CASSGGGLSYNEQFF. This chain links TRBV28 with TRBJ2-1; D possibly corresponds to TRBD1 (6 bases). This CDR3 is 15 amino acids long. Germline V gene data show CDR1 as MDHEN and CDR2 as SYDVKM. The V end lost 5 bases, the J end lost 0 bases, and 11 bases lay between the germline ends.

The chain couples TRBV18 to TRBJ2-7, with TRBD1 as a possible D gene (6 bases). V was clipped by 1 base and J by 3 bases, with 13 bases between them. CDR3 length: 15 residues. Germline CDR1 KGHSH, CDR2 LQKENI. CDR3 nucleotides: TGTGCCAGCTCACCACGAGGGGGTTTGGTCTACGAGCAGTACTTC. This codes for CASSPRGGLVYEQYF.

This chain uses TRBV5-1 with TRBJ2-3; no definite D call. Trimming cost V 3 bases and J 6 bases, with 14 bases left between them. The CDR3 consists of 14 residues. CDR1 SGHRS and CDR2 YFSETQ come from the germline V gene. The CDR3 loop is CASSSTDGHDTQYF. The DNA of the CDR3 is TGCGCCAGCAGCTCCACGGACGGCCACGATACGCAGTATTTT.

In this sample, this clone turned up a few times. The rearrangement links TRBV27 to TRBJ2-7, with 7 bases that match TRBD2. Germline CDR1 is MNHEY and CDR2 is SMNVEV (reference sequence). Losses at the gene ends were 7 bases for V and 0 bases for J; bases not matched to a gene: 15. This CDR3 is 17 amino acids long. The CDR3 loop reads CASTPLGLADPSYEQYF. The CDR3 nucleotides read TGTGCCAGCACGCCCCTGGGGCTAGCGGACCCCTCCTACGAGCAGTACTTC.

This clone was observed a single time. The V and J genes are TRBV21-1 and TRBJ1-5; the table's D gene call, TRBD1, was not cross checked with the DNA. TRBV21-1 constitutes a pseudogene. There are 15 residues in the CDR3. The DNA of the CDR3 is TGTGCCAGCAGGCGCAGGGGACACAGCAATCAGCCCCAGCATTTT. Translating it yields CASRRRGHSNQPQHF.

The chain has TRBV7-3 and TRBJ2-1; D gene unclear. Per germline, CDR1 SGHTA and CDR2 FQGTGA. Between the trimmed V and J ends, which lost 4 bases and 5 bases, there was a span of 9 bases. This CDR3 region has 13 residues. As DNA, the CDR3 is TGTGCCAGCAGCTATAGCCGGGACAATGAGCAGTTCTTC. This sequence encodes CASSYSRDNEQFF.

The chain couples TRBV28 to TRBJ1-4, with D possibly TRBD1 on 6 matching bases. Per germline, CDR1 MDHEN and CDR2 SYDVKM. Trimming took 4 bases from V and 6 from J, leaving 15 bases between them. The CDR3 length is 15 residues. The CDR3 bases are TGTGCCAGCAGTTCTGGGTCCGAGGGGGATGAAAAACTGTTTTTT. It is translated as CASSSGSEGDEKLFF.

This clone was seen just once. The chain has TRBV13 and TRBJ2-5; D is unresolved. The germline V gene has CDR1 PRHDT and CDR2 FYEKMQ (reference sequence). With 0 bases removed from V and 1 base from J, the gap between germline ends came to 12 bases. There are 16 residues in the CDR3. CDR3 DNA sequence: TGTGCCAGCAGCTTAGGCGTCTACTCCCCCCAAGAGACCCAGTACTTC. Translation gives CASSLGVYSPQETQYF.

This clone was seen a few times. The chain uses TRBV9 and TRBJ1-3; the D is unclear. This CDR3 contains 14 residues. Trimming left V 0 bases short and J 0 bases short, with 4 bases between. From germline, CDR1 is SGDLS and CDR2 YYNGEE. The CDR3 is CASSVDVSGNTIYF. CDR3 nucleotides: TGTGCCAGCAGCGTAGACGTCTCTGGAAACACCATATATTTT.

V and J are TRBV4-2 and TRBJ2-1; 8 positions agree with TRBD2. The CDR3 contains 14 residues. V shed 1 base, J shed 6 bases, and the junction held 2 bases outside the gene matches. The germline gives CDR1 LGHNA, CDR2 YNFKEQ. The CDR3 DNA reads as TGTGCCAGCAGCCAAGGTCTAGCGGGCAATGAGCAGTTCTTC. Translation gives CASSQGLAGNEQFF.

The chain has TRBV7-2 and TRBJ1-5; tentatively, D is TRBD1 (5 bases). Germline CDR1 is SGHTA and CDR2 is FQGNSA. The CDR3 length is 18 residues. The V end was cut by 5 bases, the J end by 0 bases, with 20 bases between. CDR3 amino acids: CASSPSGGGAYSNQPQHF. The CDR3 coding sequence is TGTGCCAGCAGCCCCTCTGGGGGAGGGGCCTATAGCAATCAGCCCCAGCATTTT.

The rearrangement joins TRBV15 to TRBJ2-3; D is unclear. CDR1 and CDR2 from the germline V gene are LNHNV and YYDKDF (reference sequence). This CDR3 is 15 amino acids long. V was cut by 1 base and J by 2 bases, with 10 bases left in between. The CDR3 sequence is CATSRGPNPTDTQYF. In nucleotides, the CDR3 is TGTGCCACCAGCAGAGGTCCGAATCCCACAGATACGCAGTATTTT.

At least ten counts were recorded for this clone. The chain joins TRBV4-1 to TRBJ2-1, with 8 bases identical to TRBD2. The CDR3 runs 17 residues. CDR1 and CDR2 (germline): MGHRA, YSYEKL. Trimming took 4 bases from V and 2 from J; bases not matched to a gene: 10. The CDR3 reads CASSPGGAFNPYNEQFF. The DNA of the CDR3 is TGCGCCAGCAGCCCCGGGGGGGCCTTTAATCCCTACAATGAGCAGTTCTTC.

The chain carries TRBV6-5 and TRBJ1-5, with a weak D call TRBD1 (6 bases). Trimming stripped 5 bases from V and 3 bases from J, with 8 bases between. This CDR3 is built from 13 residues. The germline gives CDR1 MNHEY, CDR2 SVGAGI. CDR3 residues: CASSRDNNQPQHF. The CDR3 DNA reads TGTGCCAGCAGTCGGGACAACAATCAGCCCCAGCATTTT.

This chain uses TRBV18 with TRBJ2-7; TRBD2 is a possible D gene (5 bases). The CDR3 loop spans 15 amino acids. Germline V lookup: CDR1 KGHSH, CDR2 LQKENI. The V and J ends lost 2 bases and 0 bases respectively, with 11 bases between them. CDR3 bases: TGTGCCAGCTCACCAGAGGGTGGGCCCTCCTACGAGCAGTACTTC. Protein sequence: CASSPEGGPSYEQYF. The entire variable domain, with the rest obtained from reference TRBV18 and TRBJ2-7, is as follows: NAGVMQNPRHLVRRRGQEARLRCSPMKGHSHVYWYRQLPEEGLKFMVYLQKENIIDESGMPKERFSAEFPKEGPSILRIQQVVRGDSAAYFCASSPEGGPSYEQYFGPGTRLTVT.

This clone showed up many times. This chain links TRBV11-2 with TRBJ2-4; 7 bases align to TRBD2. Trimming cost V 1 base and J 7 bases; bases outside gene matches: 7. CDR3 length: 15 residues. CDR1 is SGHAT, CDR2 FQNNGV, per germline. The CDR3: CASSLGTPGGNIQYF. The CDR3 DNA reads as TGTGCCAGCAGCTTAGGGACTCCCGGGGGGAACATTCAGTACTTC.

The chain carries TRBV5-1 and TRBJ2-7; 10 bases match TRBD1. CDR3 length equals 16 residues. The germline gives CDR1 SGHRS, CDR2 YFSETQ. V lost 3 bases to trimming and J lost 1 base; unmatched junction nucleotides: 7. The CDR3 loop is CASSSEPGQGSYEQYF. The CDR3, as DNA: TGCGCCAGCAGCTCCGAACCGGGACAGGGGTCCTACGAGCAGTACTTC.

Note on this clone: One end of the junction fails to match germline, which may point to a read error. V gene TRBV7-2 combines with J gene TRBJ2-7, with 14 bases fitting TRBD2. This CDR3 contains 14 residues. CDR1 SGHTA and CDR2 FQGNSA come from the germline V gene. CDR3 nucleotide sequence: TGTGCCAGCAGCTTCACCGGGACTAGCGGGAGCCCTGGATTC. It translates to CASSFTGTSGSPGF. The full variable domain, with the rest looked up from reference TRBV7-2 and TRBJ2-7, is GAGVSQSPSNKVTEKGKDVELRCDPISGHTALYWYRQSLGQGLEFLIYFQGNSAPDKSGLPSDRFSAERTGGSVSTLTIQRTQQEDSAVYLCASSFTGTSGSPGFGPGTRLTVT.